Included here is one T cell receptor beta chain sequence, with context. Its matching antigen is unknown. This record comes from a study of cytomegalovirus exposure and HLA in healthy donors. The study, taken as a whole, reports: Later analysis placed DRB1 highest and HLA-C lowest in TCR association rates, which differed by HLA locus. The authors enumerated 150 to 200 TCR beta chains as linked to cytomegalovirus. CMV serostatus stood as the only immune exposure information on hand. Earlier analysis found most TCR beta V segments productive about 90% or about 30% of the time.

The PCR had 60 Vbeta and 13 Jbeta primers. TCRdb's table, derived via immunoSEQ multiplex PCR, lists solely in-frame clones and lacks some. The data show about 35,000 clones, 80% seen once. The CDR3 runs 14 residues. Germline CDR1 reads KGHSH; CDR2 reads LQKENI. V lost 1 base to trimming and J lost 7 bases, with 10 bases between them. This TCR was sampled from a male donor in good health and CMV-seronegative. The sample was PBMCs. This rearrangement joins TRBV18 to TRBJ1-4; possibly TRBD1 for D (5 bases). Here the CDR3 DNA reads TGTGCCAGCTCACCACGGGGCGCAGGTGAAAAACTGTTTTTT. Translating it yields CASSPRGAGEKLFF.